These 2 T cell receptor beta chains originate from one sample sequenced in a study of response to subunit inactivated influenza vaccine. MiXCR, run by TCRdb on the RT-PCR reads, gives a single entry per CDR3 protein. This sample has roughly 700,000 distinct CDR3 sequences, with approximately 15% found just once. Source: PBMCs from blood, taken 14 days before vaccination. The receptors stem from a man aged 50-59 years who received an inactivated influenza vaccine.

This rearrangement joins TRBV20-1 to TRBJ2-5; TRBD2 matches 9 bases. The CDR3 extends over 14 amino acids. V lost 4 bases to trimming and J lost 4 bases; unmatched junction nucleotides: 7. Germline assignment: CDR1 DFQATT and CDR2 SNEGSKA (reference sequence). The CDR3 nucleotides read TGCAGTGCTAATTTGGCGGGGGGGCCAGAGACCCAGTACTTC. Protein: CSANLAGGPETQYF.

The chain recombines TRBV10-3 with TRBJ2-7; TRBD2 matches 9 bases. V gave up 4 bases and J gave up 4 bases; unmatched junction bases: 5. Germline CDR1 is ENHRY and CDR2 is SYGVKD. There are 14 residues in the CDR3. Written as DNA, the CDR3 is TGTGCCATCAGTGGTAGCGGGAGAGGGTACGAGCAGTACTTC. As protein: CAISGSGRGYEQYF.